The 32 T cell receptor beta chains presented below share a single source sample, sequenced in a study of CD8+ T cells in alopecia areata. Stated treatment: oral pan-JAK inhibitor, 5-10 mg twice daily. RNA was isolated and reverse transcribed to cDNA, the sequencing template. The repertoire was sequenced with immunoSEQ multiplex PCR; TCRdb's copy has only in-frame clones and lacks some. The sample holds 150,000 to 200,000 clones, just under 65% seen once. Here the sequenced sample was CD4+ T cells sorted from blood, taken around week 49, from a patient treated with tofacitinib. Receptors originate from a human donor with alopecia areata.

CDR3 sequence (DNA): TGTGCCAGTAGTCCAGGGGACTACATAAATGAGCAGTTCTTC. Translated: CASSPGDYINEQFF. The V gene is TRBV19, the J gene TRBJ2-1, with D perhaps matching TRBD2 (7 bases). Trimming took off 5 bases at V and 7 bases at J, with 15 bases between the two ends. This CDR3 has 14 amino acids. The V gene's germline CDR1 is LNHDA and CDR2 SQIVND (reference sequence).

This chain links TRBV4-2 with TRBJ2-2, with 10 nucleotides matching TRBD1. V lost 0 bases and J lost 6; bases outside the gene matches: 4. Germline-derived CDR1 and CDR2 are LGHNA and YNFKEQ. The CDR3 loop spans 16 amino acids. The CDR3 nucleotides read TGTGCCAGCAGCCAAGAAGTAGGACAGGGGGCCGGGGAGCTGTTTTTT. This encodes CASSQEVGQGAGELFF.

This sequence joins TRBV5-6 and TRBJ2-5, with TRBD1 identical over 10 bases. After removal of 4 bases from V and 1 base from J, the junction contained 4 bases not matched to a gene. From germline, CDR1 is SGHDT and CDR2 YYEEEE. The length of the CDR3 is 15 residues. As DNA, the CDR3 is TGTGCCAGCAGCCCCGACAGGGGGCTCCAAGAGACCCAGTACTTC. This translates into CASSPDRGLQETQYF.

The chain combines TRBV29-1 with TRBJ1-4; D remains unclear. Trimming removed 4 bases from V and 6 bases from J, with 9 bases in between. The CDR3 length is 12 residues. Germline V lookup: CDR1 SQVTM, CDR2 ANQGSEA. CDR3 region: CSVGREDEKLFF. The CDR3 DNA sequence: TGCAGCGTTGGGAGGGAGGATGAAAAACTGTTTTTT.

The V gene is TRBV9, the J gene TRBJ1-2, with D possibly being TRBD1 (5 bases). This CDR3 spans 15 amino acids. Per the germline V gene, CDR1 is SGDLS and CDR2 is YYNGEE. Trimming left V 0 bases short and J 4 bases short, with 13 bases between. CDR3 nucleotide sequence: TGTGCCAGCAGCGTAGAGGCGGCAGGGACCTATGGCTACACCTTC. Translated: CASSVEAAGTYGYTF.

The J gene is TRBJ2-3, the V gene TRBV9; 12 bases agree with TRBD2. CDR1 is SGDLS, CDR2 YYNGEE, per germline. This CDR3 has 15 amino acids. V was clipped by 4 bases and J by 4 bases; unmatched bases: 4. The CDR3 DNA reads as TGTGCCAGCAGCCTACTAGCGGGGGGCGCAGATACGCAGTATTTT. Encoded protein: CASSLLAGGADTQYF.

This clone was counted only a few times. The chain is built from TRBV19 and TRBJ2-3; D unclear. The CDR3 is 15 residues long. Germline V lookup: CDR1 LNHDA, CDR2 SQIVND (reference sequence). V lost 5 bases and J 1 base, leaving 13 bases between the germline ends. As DNA, the CDR3 is TGTGCCAGTAGTCCCCGACCGGAACGCACAGATACGCAGTATTTT. As protein: CASSPRPERTDTQYF. The whole variable domain, filled in from reference TRBV19 and TRBJ2-3, reads DGGITQSPKYLFRKEGQNVTLSCEQNLNHDAMYWYRQDPGQGLRLIYYSQIVNDFQKGDIAEGYSVSREKKESFPLTVTSAQKNPTAFYLCASSPRPERTDTQYFGPGTRLTVL.

The gene calls are TRBV30 and TRBJ1-2, with D hard to call. The germline CDR1 and CDR2 sequences are GTSNPN and SVGIG (reference sequence). The CDR3 covers 13 residues. V was clipped by 1 base and J by 7 bases, with 13 bases between them. CDR3 loop: CAWSDAGLRGYTF. The CDR3 DNA sequence: TGTGCCTGGAGTGATGCGGGCCTCCGTGGCTACACCTTC.

The chain joins TRBV15 to TRBJ2-7; D may be TRBD1 or TRBD2 (5 bases each). This CDR3 region has 18 residues. Germline V gene sequence: CDR1 LNHNV, CDR2 YYDKDF (reference sequence). V lost 3 bases and J 1 base, leaving 22 bases between the germline ends. The CDR3 sequence: CATSSVLPSMGVSYEQYF. The CDR3 DNA follows: TGTGCCACCAGCAGCGTTCTACCGTCTATGGGGGTTTCCTACGAGCAGTACTTC.

This chain uses TRBV7-3 with TRBJ2-3; weak D call: TRBD1 (6 bases). Germline CDR1 SGHTA, CDR2 FQGTGA. The CDR3 runs to 13 residues. Trimming removed 2 bases from V and 5 bases from J, with 8 bases in between. CDR3 sequence: CASSLGQKDTQYF. For the CDR3, the DNA is TGTGCCAGCAGCTTAGGACAGAAAGATACGCAGTATTTT.

This clone was detected a few times. The J gene is TRBJ2-3, the V gene TRBV25-1; 11 nucleotides line up with TRBD1. After removal of 3 bases from V and 6 bases from J, the junction contained 11 bases not matched to a gene. Germline CDR1 reads MGHDK; CDR2 reads SYGVNS. The CDR3 covers 17 residues. CDR3 in DNA: TGTGCCAGCAGTGATTCGCCCACGGACAGGGGGCCGGATACGCAGTATTTT. Protein product: CASSDSPTDRGPDTQYF. Full variable domain (remainder filled in from reference TRBV25-1 and TRBJ2-3): EADIYQTPRYLVIGTGKKITLECSQTMGHDKMYWYQQDPGMELHLIHYSYGVNSTEKGDLSSESTVSRIRTEHFPLTLESARPSHTSQYLCASSDSPTDRGPDTQYFGPGTRLTVL.

Turning to this clone: At the DNA level, this CDR3 is encoded by other sequences in the same sample as well. The chain carries TRBV29-1 and TRBJ1-1, with 8 bases fitting TRBD1. CDR1 and CDR2 from the germline V gene are SQVTM and ANQGSEA. This CDR3 spans 13 amino acids. Germline trimming cut 7 bases from V and 1 base from J; bases unmatched to any gene: 5. The chain's CDR3 is CSAPGQGNTEAFF. The CDR3 nucleotides read TGCAGCGCCCCAGGACAGGGGAACACTGAAGCTTTCTTT.

The chain uses TRBV25-1 and TRBJ2-7, with 7 bases that match TRBD1. Unmatched junction bases numbered 8, after V lost 1 base and J lost 2 bases. The CDR3 length is 16 residues. Germline V gives CDR1 MGHDK, CDR2 SYGVNS. The CDR3 is CASSESTGAPAYEQYF. For the CDR3, the DNA is TGTGCCAGCAGTGAATCTACAGGGGCCCCAGCCTACGAGCAGTACTTC.

The chain links TRBV4-3 to TRBJ1-1; D not certain. The CDR3 is made up of 13 amino acids. Germline-derived CDR1 and CDR2 are LGHNA and YSLEER. Deletions cut 1 base from V and 7 bases from J, with 10 bases between. The CDR3 loop is CASSQVAGFEAFF. CDR3 sequence (DNA): TGCGCCAGCAGCCAAGTAGCGGGGTTTGAAGCTTTCTTT.

The V and J genes are TRBV7-9 and TRBJ1-2, with D unresolved. Germline CDR1 and CDR2: SEHNR and FQNEAQ (reference sequence). The V end was cut by 5 bases, the J end by 3 bases, with 19 bases between. This CDR3 has 16 residues. The CDR3 sequence is CASSPARTDPYYGYTF. The CDR3, as DNA: TGTGCCAGCAGCCCCGCCCGGACGGATCCCTACTATGGCTACACCTTC.

This clone was seen a few times. This chain uses TRBV7-6 with TRBJ2-7; D is perhaps TRBD1 (5 bases). CDR3 length: 13 residues. The ends were cut back, 1 base at V and 7 bases at J, with 11 bases in the middle. Germline V lookup: CDR1 SGHVS, CDR2 FNYEAQ. CDR3 in DNA: TGTGCCAGCAGCTTAGTTGTCGGACAAGAGCAGTACTTC. Its translation is CASSLVVGQEQYF.

This clone was detected a few times. CDR3 sequence: CASSLDGVGNQPQHF. The CDR3 DNA is TGCGCCAGCAGCTTGGACGGCGTGGGCAATCAGCCCCAGCATTTT. The chain links TRBV5-1 to TRBJ1-5; D is uncertain. Germline assignment: CDR1 SGHRS and CDR2 YFSETQ. This CDR3 is 15 amino acids long. The V end was cut by 0 bases, the J end by 2 bases, with 9 bases between.

This chain joins TRBV6-5 and TRBJ2-7; D is unresolved. This CDR3 spans 14 amino acids. CDR1 is MNHEY and CDR2 is SVGAGI in the germline V gene. Trimming stripped 4 bases from V and 7 bases from J, with 17 bases between. This CDR3 is CASSSPGLPREQYF. CDR3 nucleotides: TGTGCCAGCAGTTCCCCCGGGTTGCCGCGGGAGCAGTACTTC.

In its sample, this clone was seen once. This chain connects TRBV7-2 to TRBJ2-7, with 10 bases aligning to TRBD1. With V trimmed by 4 bases and J by 2 bases, 11 bases remained unmatched. CDR1 is SGHTA and CDR2 is FQGNSA in the germline V gene. This CDR3 is 17 amino acids long. The CDR3 sequence is CASSSGTGTGATYEQYF. The CDR3 DNA reads as TGTGCCAGCAGCTCGGGGACCGGGACAGGGGCGACCTACGAGCAGTACTTC.

The chain combines TRBV2 with TRBJ2-2, with D perhaps matching TRBD1 or TRBD2 (5 bases each). Looked up from germline, CDR1 is SNHLY and CDR2 is FYNNEI. Between the trimmed V and J ends, which lost 8 bases and 5 bases, there was a span of 12 bases. The CDR3 runs to 13 residues. This chain's CDR3 is CASALGGTGELFF. As DNA, the CDR3 is TGTGCCAGCGCCCTTGGGGGTACCGGGGAGCTGTTTTTT.

The V and J genes are TRBV12-5 and TRBJ1-1; unclear D gene. The V and J ends lost 0 bases and 11 bases respectively, with 10 bases between them. There are 12 residues in the CDR3. CDR1 is LGHNT and CDR2 is FRNRAP in the germline V gene. The CDR3 sequence is CASGLVRMGAFF. In DNA form, the CDR3 reads TGTGCTAGTGGTTTGGTAAGGATGGGGGCTTTCTTT.

This clone occurred many times. The chain couples TRBV9 to TRBJ2-3, with D possibly TRBD1 on 5 matching bases. This CDR3 spans 15 amino acids. Germline CDR1 is SGDLS and CDR2 is YYNGEE. Trimming removed 0 bases from V and 5 bases from J, with 13 bases in between. Here the CDR3 reads CASSVVGAKEDTQYF. Here the CDR3 DNA reads TGTGCCAGCAGCGTAGTTGGGGCCAAGGAAGATACGCAGTATTTT.

The rearrangement links TRBV30 to TRBJ1-2; 7 nucleotides line up with TRBD1. J lost 4 bases, V lost 8 bases, and 7 bases had no gene match. Germline-derived CDR1 and CDR2 are GTSNPN and SVGIG (reference sequence). This CDR3 is built from 12 residues. DNA of the CDR3: TGTGCCGGAATACAGGGGCCCTATGGCTACACCTTC. Its protein is CAGIQGPYGYTF.

The V gene is TRBV2, the J gene TRBJ2-7; 10 bases agree with TRBD1. The CDR3 has 14 amino acids. Germline CDR1 is SNHLY and CDR2 is FYNNEI. Trimming removed 8 bases from V and 2 bases from J; junction bases left unmatched: 6. CDR3 sequence: CASGRDRGPYEQYF. CDR3 DNA: TGTGCCAGCGGCCGGGACAGGGGCCCCTACGAGCAGTACTTC. Full variable domain (remainder filled in from reference TRBV2 and TRBJ2-7): EPEVTQTPSHQVTQMGQEVILRCVPISNHLYFYWYRQILGQKVEFLVSFYNNEISEKSEIFDDQFSVERPDGSNFTLKIRSTKLEDSAMYFCASGRDRGPYEQYFGPGTRLTVT.

The J gene is TRBJ2-5, the V gene TRBV6-7; D is possibly TRBD2 (6 bases). TRBV6-7 is marked as an open reading frame, function uncertain. The CDR3 runs 14 residues. V was pared by 8 bases and J by 4 bases, with 17 bases between. The CDR3 here is CASPSGGRGETQYF. CDR3 nucleotide sequence: TGTGCCAGCCCGTCCGGTGGGCGGGGAGAGACCCAGTACTTC.

The rearrangement joins TRBV29-1 to TRBJ2-3; no firm D call. The germline V gene has CDR1 SQVTM and CDR2 ANQGSEA. Trimming pared 8 bases from V and 6 bases from J, leaving 9 bases between. The CDR3 extends over 10 amino acids. CDR3 nucleotide sequence: TGCAGCTACCGTCGGGATACGCAGTATTTT. Amino acid sequence: CSYRRDTQYF.

This clone was recorded a few times. CDR3 sequence: CAWRTANTEAFF. In DNA form, the CDR3 reads TGTGCCTGGCGGACAGCGAACACTGAAGCTTTCTTT. The chain employs TRBV30 and TRBJ1-1; a possible D gene is TRBD1 (6 bases). Germline V CDR1 and CDR2: GTSNPN, SVGIG (reference sequence). V was clipped by 5 bases and J by 1 base, with 8 bases between them. This CDR3 has 12 residues.

The gene calls are TRBV6-1 and TRBJ1-2; no firm D call. This CDR3 has 12 amino acids. Germline assignment: CDR1 MNHNS and CDR2 SASEGT. With 5 bases removed from V and 4 bases from J, the gap between germline ends came to 8 bases. The CDR3 DNA reads TGTGCCAGCAGTCCCGACCCCTATGGCTACACCTTC. Protein sequence: CASSPDPYGYTF.

There are a few counts of this clone. The chain carries TRBV7-2 and TRBJ2-7; TRBD2 is a possible D gene (6 bases). Trimming cost V 10 bases and J 1 base, with 20 bases left between them. This CDR3 is built from 15 residues. Germline loops: CDR1 SGHTA, CDR2 FQGNSA. CDR3 nucleotide sequence: TGTGCCACCACTCGAGGAGGGCCGGGATCCTACGAGCAGTACTTC. It translates to CATTRGGPGSYEQYF.

V gene TRBV28 combines with J gene TRBJ1-4; maybe TRBD1 (5 bases). Germline CDR1 is MDHEN and CDR2 is SYDVKM. Trimming removed 7 bases from V and 7 bases from J, with 13 bases in between. CDR3 length: 13 amino acids. Here the CDR3 reads CASMEGIGEKLFF. CDR3 in DNA: TGTGCCAGCATGGAGGGGATCGGTGAAAAACTGTTTTTT.

This clone was detected once. The chain recombines TRBV4-3 with TRBJ1-2; weak D call: TRBD1 (6 bases). CDR1 and CDR2 from the germline V gene are LGHNA and YSLEER. V lost 0 bases and J 3 bases, leaving 14 bases between the germline ends. CDR3 length: 16 amino acids. In DNA form, the CDR3 reads TGCGCCAGCAGCCAAGAAGGGGGAAGGGCGGACTATGGCTACACCTTC. It is translated as CASSQEGGRADYGYTF.

This clone was detected a few times. The V and J genes are TRBV7-2 and TRBJ2-7; 8 nucleotides line up with TRBD1. CDR1 SGHTA and CDR2 FQGNSA come from the germline V gene. The CDR3 covers 12 residues. J gave up 6 bases and V 10 bases, and 8 bases lay outside the gene matches. The CDR3 reads CAISTGGFEQYF. CDR3 nucleotide sequence: TGTGCCATTTCAACAGGGGGTTTCGAGCAGTACTTC.